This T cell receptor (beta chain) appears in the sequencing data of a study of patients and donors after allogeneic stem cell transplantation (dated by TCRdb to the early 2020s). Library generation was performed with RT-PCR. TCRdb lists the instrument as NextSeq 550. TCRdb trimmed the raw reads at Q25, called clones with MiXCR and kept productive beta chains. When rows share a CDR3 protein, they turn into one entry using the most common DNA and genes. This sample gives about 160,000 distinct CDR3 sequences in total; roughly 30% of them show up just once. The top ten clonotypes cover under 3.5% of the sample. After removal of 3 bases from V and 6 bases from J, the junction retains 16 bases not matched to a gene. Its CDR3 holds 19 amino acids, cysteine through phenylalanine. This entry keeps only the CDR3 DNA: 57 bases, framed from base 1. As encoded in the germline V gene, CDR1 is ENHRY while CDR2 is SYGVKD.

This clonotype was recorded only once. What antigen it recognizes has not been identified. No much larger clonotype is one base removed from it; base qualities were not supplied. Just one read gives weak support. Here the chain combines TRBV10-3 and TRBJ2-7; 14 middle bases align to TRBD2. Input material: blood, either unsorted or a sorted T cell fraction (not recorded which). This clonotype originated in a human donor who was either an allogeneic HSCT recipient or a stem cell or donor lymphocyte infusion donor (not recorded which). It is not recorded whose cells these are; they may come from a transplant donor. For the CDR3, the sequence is CAISDPQPSGLAGVREQYF. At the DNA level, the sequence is TGTGCCATCAGTGATCCTCAACCCTCGGGACTAGCGGGAGTGCGCGAGCAGTACTTC.